This TCR beta chain was found in a study of identical twins. Study-wide results and caveats: The same donors were not followed; conclusions instead depended on cross-sectional statistical analysis. Excess low generation probability was seen in twin-shared out-of-frame alpha sequences. Weaker excess twin sharing was seen among beta out-of-frame sequences.

V was trimmed by 3 bases and J by 3 bases, leaving 7 bases between them. The germline CDR1 and CDR2 sequences are SGHTA and FQGTGA. The CDR3 has 13 residues. A remark on this clonotype: The antigen is unknown.

Using its own MiXCR run on the 5' RACE reads, TCRdb lists one record per CDR3 protein. The sample comprises under 250,000 distinct CDR3 sequences, roughly a tenth of which are singletons, and around 5% rests with the top ten. The sequenced sample was memory (CD45RO+) T cells sorted from blood. This sequence originates from a woman under 30 in good health. The chain links TRBV7-3 to TRBJ2-3, with unresolved D. Written as DNA, the CDR3 is TGTGCCAGCAGCTTCCTGTATACAGATACGCAGTATTTT. It specifies CASSFLYTDTQYF.